The rows below give T cell receptor beta chains drawn from one sample of a study of technical replicates of blood from a few donors. Libraries were prepared by immunoSEQ multiplex PCR; TCRdb keeps only in-frame clonotypes and omits some of them. The sample yields approximately 52,000 clones, 92% seen once. The specimen was PBMCs. The receptors were gathered from a human donor in good health. Some clones in this sample may be carry-over from other donors' samples. The CDR3 runs from the conserved cysteine through the conserved F or W. The D gene is left open where the match is weak. For some rows the clone size is stated as once, few or many, or as a class when expanded; others skip it.

V gene: TRBV7-3; D gene: .; J gene: TRBJ2-5; clone size: once; CDR3 DNA: TGTGCCAGCAGCTTAACAGGGGTAGAGACCCAGTACTTC; CDR3 protein: CASSLTGVETQYF
V gene: TRBV7-8; D gene: TRBD1; J gene: TRBJ1-5; clone size: .; CDR3 DNA: TGTGCCAGCAGCCCTAGGACAGGGGAAGGACCCCAGCATTTT; CDR3 protein: CASSPRTGEGPQHF
V gene: TRBV2; D gene: .; J gene: TRBJ2-5; clone size: .; CDR3 DNA: TGTGCCAGCATGGAGACGCCGATAGAGACCCAGTACTTC; CDR3 protein: CASMETPIETQYF
V gene: TRBV9; D gene: TRBD2; J gene: TRBJ2-2; clone size: .; CDR3 DNA: TGTGCCAGCAGCCCCCAAAGCGGGAGGGGTACCGGGGAGCTGTTTTTT; CDR3 protein: CASSPQSGRGTGELFF
V gene: TRBV18; D gene: .; J gene: TRBJ2-1; clone size: .; CDR3 DNA: TGTGCCAGCTCACCTTCCGGGGTTTTCTACAATGAGCAGTTCTTC; CDR3 protein: CASSPSGVFYNEQFF
V gene: TRBV4-2; D gene: TRBD1; J gene: TRBJ1-3; clone size: .; CDR3 DNA: TGTGCCAGCAGCCAAGGGGACAGGCGATTCGGAGGAAACACCATATATTTT; CDR3 protein: CASSQGDRRFGGNTIYF
V gene: TRBV7-9; D gene: TRBD1; J gene: TRBJ1-2; clone size: .; CDR3 DNA: TGTGCCAGCAGCCCCCCCTTGGGACAGGGACATGGCTACACCTTC; CDR3 protein: CASSPPLGQGHGYTF
V gene: TRBV6-6; D gene: TRBD1; J gene: TRBJ1-5; clone size: .; CDR3 DNA: TGTGCCAGCAGTTACTCGGGACAGGGCCAGCCCCAGCATTTT; CDR3 protein: CASSYSGQGQPQHF
V gene: TRBV5-1; D gene: TRBD2; J gene: TRBJ2-7; clone size: .; CDR3 DNA: TGCGCCAGCAGCCGTGGGGTAGCGGGATTGTCCCACGAGCAGTACTTC; CDR3 protein: CASSRGVAGLSHEQYF
V gene: TRBV2; D gene: TRBD2; J gene: TRBJ2-1; clone size: .; CDR3 DNA: TGTGCCACGGTTAAGACCGGGACTAGCGGGAGCCTAGGGCAGTTCTTC; CDR3 protein: CATVKTGTSGSLGQFF
V gene: TRBV27; D gene: TRBD2; J gene: TRBJ2-1; clone size: once; CDR3 DNA: TGTGCCAGCAGCCGTAGGACTAGCGGAGGAAACAATGAGCAGTTCTTC; CDR3 protein: CASSRRTSGGNNEQFF
V gene: TRBV5-6; D gene: TRBD2; J gene: TRBJ2-5; clone size: .; CDR3 DNA: TGTGCCAGCAGCTTTAGCAGCGGGGGGGCTCGGGAGACCCAGTACTTC; CDR3 protein: CASSFSSGGARETQYF
V gene: TRBV2; D gene: .; J gene: TRBJ2-5; clone size: .; CDR3 DNA: TGTGCCAGCAATTGGGCGGGGCTACACCAAGAGACCCAGTACTTC; CDR3 protein: CASNWAGLHQETQYF
V gene: TRBV6-6; D gene: TRBD2; J gene: TRBJ2-7; clone size: .; CDR3 DNA: TGTGCCAGCAGTTGGGGGACTAGCCGTAGCCACGAGCAGTACTTC; CDR3 protein: CASSWGTSRSHEQYF
V gene: TRBV6-1; D gene: TRBD2; J gene: TRBJ2-3; clone size: .; CDR3 DNA: TGTGCCAGCAGTGGCGGGGGGGCTACAGATACGCAGTATTTT; CDR3 protein: CASSGGGATDTQYF
V gene: TRBV2; D gene: .; J gene: TRBJ1-5; clone size: .; CDR3 DNA: TGTGCCAGCAGTGCCGACTCTTATAGCAATCAGCCCCAGCATTTT; CDR3 protein: CASSADSYSNQPQHF
V gene: TRBV7-2; D gene: .; J gene: TRBJ1-1; clone size: once; CDR3 DNA: TGTGCCAGCAGTCCTTACACAGCGAACACTGAAGCTTTCTTT; CDR3 protein: CASSPYTANTEAFF
V gene: TRBV5-1; D gene: TRBD2; J gene: TRBJ2-1; clone size: few; CDR3 DNA: TGCGCCAGCAGCGGTAGCGGGGGTTACAATGAGCAGTTCTTC; CDR3 protein: CASSGSGGYNEQFF
V gene: TRBV7-9; D gene: TRBD1; J gene: TRBJ2-1; clone size: .; CDR3 DNA: TGTGCCAGCAGCTTAGAACCCGGGACAGGGCCGTATGAGCAGTTCTTC; CDR3 protein: CASSLEPGTGPYEQFF
V gene: TRBV5-1; D gene: TRBD1; J gene: TRBJ2-1; clone size: few; CDR3 DNA: TGCGCCAGCAGCTCGGACAGGGGCGGACCCAATGAGCAGTTCTTC; CDR3 protein: CASSSDRGGPNEQFF
V gene: TRBV10-1; D gene: .; J gene: TRBJ1-1; clone size: .; CDR3 DNA: TGCGCCACCTCTTGTGGGGGGGATAACACTGAAGCTTTCTTT; CDR3 protein: CATSCGGDNTEAFF
V gene: TRBV30; D gene: .; J gene: TRBJ1-6; clone size: .; CDR3 DNA: TGTGCCTGGAGTGTCACAGAGCGGTCACCCCTCCACTTT; CDR3 protein: CAWSVTERSPLHF
V gene: TRBV2; D gene: .; J gene: TRBJ1-1; clone size: .; CDR3 DNA: TGTGCCAGCAGTGATCGGGGGGGGAACACTGAAGCTTTCTTT; CDR3 protein: CASSDRGGNTEAFF
V gene: TRBV7-2; D gene: .; J gene: TRBJ2-7; clone size: .; CDR3 DNA: TGTGCCAGCAGCTCCGACTACGCCTACGAGCAGTACTTC; CDR3 protein: CASSSDYAYEQYF